A single sample is the source of the 9 T cell receptor beta chains below, sequenced in a study of beta chain features in type 1 diabetes. Expressed TCRB transcripts were sequenced because the isolated RNA had all been reverse transcribed beforehand. Assay: immunoSEQ multiplex PCR; the TCRdb copy retains only in-frame clones and omits some. The data show just over 600,000 clones, roughly a sixth seen once. Input material: naive CD4+ T cells from blood. These receptors were taken from a man between 18 and 35 years old in good health.

This clone turned up a few times. This chain connects TRBV10-3 to TRBJ2-3; D is perhaps TRBD2 (6 bases). V lost 0 bases and J lost 8, with 24 bases in between. This CDR3 spans 18 amino acids. Germline CDR1 reads ENHRY; CDR2 reads SYGVKD. As DNA, the CDR3 is TGTGCCATCAGTGAGTCGACTAGGGGCTTGTATAGCATGGCTACGCAGTATTTT. Encoded protein: CAISESTRGLYSMATQYF.

This clone was found a few times. CDR3 sequence: CASSEGVQGLNTEAFF. The DNA of the CDR3 is TGTGCCAGCAGTGAAGGGGTCCAGGGATTGAACACTGAAGCTTTCTTT. The V gene is TRBV2, the J gene TRBJ1-1; tentative D call: TRBD1 (5 bases). Trimming left V 1 base short and J 0 bases short, with 12 bases between. Germline loops: CDR1 SNHLY, CDR2 FYNNEI. The CDR3 loop spans 16 amino acids.

The CDR3 nucleotides are TGCGCCAGCAGCTTGACGGCGAGCTATGGCTACACCTTC. Translated: CASSLTASYGYTF. The chain combines TRBV5-1 with TRBJ1-2, with unresolved D. The V and J ends lost 1 base and 4 bases respectively, with 8 bases between them. The CDR3 spans 13 residues. CDR1 and CDR2 from the germline V gene are SGHRS and YFSETQ. Full variable domain (rest looked up from reference TRBV5-1 and TRBJ1-2): KAGVTQTPRYLIKTRGQQVTLSCSPISGHRSVSWYQQTPGQGLQFLFEYFSETQRNKGNFPGRFSGRQFSNSRSEMNVSTLELGDSALYLCASSLTASYGYTFGSGTRLTVV.

The chain links TRBV28 to TRBJ2-5; D uncertain. CDR3 length: 11 residues. The V and J ends lost 3 bases and 5 bases respectively, with 4 bases between them. Germline lookup yields CDR1 MDHEN and CDR2 SYDVKM. The CDR3 DNA is TGTGCCAGCAGTTTTGAGGAGACCCAGTACTTC. Protein sequence: CASSFEETQYF.

The chain combines TRBV5-4 with TRBJ2-5; TRBD1 matches 11 bases. V trimming: 3 bases; J trimming: 5 bases; junction bases outside the gene matches: 6. The CDR3 totals 15 residues. Looked up from germline, CDR1 is SGHNT and CDR2 is YYREEE (reference sequence). The CDR3 region is CASSSDRGRTETQYF. As DNA, the CDR3 is TGTGCCAGCAGCTCGGACAGGGGGCGCACGGAGACCCAGTACTTC.

The chain uses TRBV18 and TRBJ1-2; weak D call: TRBD1 (5 bases). V lost 3 bases and J lost 0, with 11 bases in between. Germline loops: CDR1 KGHSH, CDR2 LQKENI. CDR3 size: 15 residues. The DNA for the CDR3 is TGTGCCAGCTCACCCATCTCGGGGCCTAACTATGGCTACACCTTC. The encoded protein is CASSPISGPNYGYTF. Full variable domain (outside the CDR3, taken from reference TRBV18 and TRBJ1-2): NAGVMQNPRHLVRRRGQEARLRCSPMKGHSHVYWYRQLPEEGLKFMVYLQKENIIDESGMPKERFSAEFPKEGPSILRIQQVVRGDSAAYFCASSPISGPNYGYTFGSGTRLTVV.

The chain employs TRBV18 and TRBJ2-5; TRBD1 agrees at 7 bases. The V segment lost 3 bases and the J segment 5 bases; nucleotides outside the gene matches: 3. CDR3 length: 13 amino acids. Per the germline V gene, CDR1 is KGHSH and CDR2 is LQKENI. CDR3 region: CASSPRGHETQYF. CDR3 coding DNA: TGTGCCAGCTCACCGAGGGGGCACGAGACCCAGTACTTC.

The gene calls are TRBV10-3 and TRBJ2-5, with a tentative D call TRBD2 (6 bases). CDR1 is ENHRY, CDR2 SYGVKD, per germline. V was pared by 0 bases and J by 5 bases, with 10 bases between. The CDR3 spans 14 residues. The CDR3: CAISESRGSETQYF. CDR3 DNA sequence: TGTGCCATCAGTGAGTCTCGGGGGTCGGAGACCCAGTACTTC.

In this sample, this clone turned up a few times. The chain couples TRBV5-4 to TRBJ2-5; D is ambiguous. The CDR3 length is 14 residues. CDR1 is SGHNT and CDR2 is YYREEE in the germline V gene (reference sequence). V lost 4 bases and J 1 base, leaving 11 bases between the germline ends. CDR3 DNA: TGTGCCAGCAGCCTTACAGACACCCAAGAGACCCAGTACTTC. Translated: CASSLTDTQETQYF.